The 8 T cell receptor beta chains listed next were all sequenced from one sample in a study of blood T cell repertoires in COVID-19. The protocol was immunoSEQ multiplex PCR, while the TCRdb copy is restricted to in-frame clones and leaves out a portion. The top ten clones hold about 3.4% of a sample with tens of thousands of clones, approximately 86% of them seen once. The sample was peripheral blood. These receptors all come from a man between 50 and 59 years old with acute or convalescent COVID-19.

The chain is built from TRBV5-1 and TRBJ2-2, with 7 nucleotides matching TRBD1. Germline V gives CDR1 SGHRS, CDR2 YFSETQ. The CDR3 consists of 15 residues. J was trimmed by 4 bases and V by 3 bases; bases with no gene match: 6. The CDR3 region has the DNA TGCGCCAGCAGCTCACGACAGGGAACCACCGGGGAGCTGTTTTTT. Its protein is CASSSRQGTTGELFF.

This chain links TRBV27 with TRBJ1-6; D is perhaps TRBD1 (6 bases). V shed 7 bases and J shed 7 bases, with 14 bases lying between them. The CDR3 is 14 amino acids. Germline assignment: CDR1 MNHEY and CDR2 SMNVEV (reference sequence). The CDR3 DNA reads as TGTGCCAGCAAAGCGGGGCAGGGGAATTCACCCCTCCACTTT. Translated: CASKAGQGNSPLHF.

Written as DNA, the CDR3 is TGTGCCAGCAGTCTAGCGGGAGGGCCTCAAAATGAGCAGTTCTTC. It encodes CASSLAGGPQNEQFF. The chain employs TRBV6-5 and TRBJ2-1; 12 nucleotides agree with TRBD2. This CDR3 has 15 residues. Trimming took 5 bases from V and 7 from J; bases not matched to a gene: 6. Germline CDR1 reads MNHEY; CDR2 reads SVGAGI.

This chain links TRBV9 with TRBJ2-1; 10 bases align to TRBD2. Trimming cost V 0 bases and J 5 bases; bases outside gene matches: 14. The CDR3 is 19 amino acids. Germline V gene data show CDR1 as SGDLS and CDR2 as YYNGEE. The CDR3 nucleotides are TGTGCCAGCAGCGTAGAGGGCGGCGGCGTGCTAGCGGGGGACAATGAGCAGTTCTTC. Translation gives CASSVEGGGVLAGDNEQFF. The variable domain in full, with the rest retrieved from reference TRBV9 and TRBJ2-1, is DSGVTQTPKHLITATGQRVTLRCSPRSGDLSVYWYQQSLDQGLQFLIQYYNGEERAKGNILERFSAQQFPDLHSELNLSSLELGDSALYFCASSVEGGGVLAGDNEQFFGPGTRLTVL.

CDR3 protein: CASSLTGTSHLTDTQYF. DNA of the CDR3: TGTGCCAGCAGCTTAACCGGGACTAGCCACCTCACAGATACGCAGTATTTT. V and J are TRBV7-3 and TRBJ2-3; 9 bases match TRBD2. The germline CDR1 and CDR2 sequences are SGHTA and FQGTGA. With V trimmed by 0 bases and J by 2 bases, 6 bases remained unmatched. The CDR3 contains 17 residues.

This clone was counted once. The chain is built from TRBV27 and TRBJ2-5, with 15 positions matching TRBD2. The CDR3 length is 20 residues. Germline values: CDR1 MNHEY, CDR2 SMNVEV (reference sequence). Trimming removed 4 bases from V and 1 base from J; junction bases left unmatched: 13. DNA of the CDR3: TGTGCCAGCAGTTCCCAAAACGGACTAGCGGGAGGGTATCCCCAAGAGACCCAGTACTTC. This gives the protein CASSSQNGLAGGYPQETQYF.

The chain combines TRBV7-3 with TRBJ2-7, with 11 bases matching TRBD1. V lost 5 bases and J lost 5; bases outside the gene matches: 5. Germline loops: CDR1 SGHTA, CDR2 FQGTGA. This CDR3 region has 14 residues. In DNA, the CDR3 is TGTGCCAGCAGCACCGGGACAGGGGGGAACGAGCAGTACTTC. Its protein product is CASSTGTGGNEQYF. The complete variable domain, with remaining parts taken from reference TRBV7-3 and TRBJ2-7, reads GAGVSQTPSNKVTEKGKYVELRCDPISGHTALYWYRQSLGQGPEFLIYFQGTGAADDSGLPNDRFFAVRPEGSVSTLKIQRTERGDSAVYLCASSTGTGGNEQYFGPGTRLTVT.

V is TRBV11-2 and J is TRBJ2-4; 8 bases line up with TRBD1. The germline CDR1 and CDR2 sequences are SGHAT and FQNNGV. The ends lost 0 bases at V and 3 bases at J; junction bases unmatched: 4. The CDR3 runs to 16 residues. CDR3 in amino acids: CASSLEGQANKNIQYF. CDR3 DNA sequence: TGTGCCAGCAGCTTAGAGGGACAGGCCAACAAAAACATTCAGTACTTC.